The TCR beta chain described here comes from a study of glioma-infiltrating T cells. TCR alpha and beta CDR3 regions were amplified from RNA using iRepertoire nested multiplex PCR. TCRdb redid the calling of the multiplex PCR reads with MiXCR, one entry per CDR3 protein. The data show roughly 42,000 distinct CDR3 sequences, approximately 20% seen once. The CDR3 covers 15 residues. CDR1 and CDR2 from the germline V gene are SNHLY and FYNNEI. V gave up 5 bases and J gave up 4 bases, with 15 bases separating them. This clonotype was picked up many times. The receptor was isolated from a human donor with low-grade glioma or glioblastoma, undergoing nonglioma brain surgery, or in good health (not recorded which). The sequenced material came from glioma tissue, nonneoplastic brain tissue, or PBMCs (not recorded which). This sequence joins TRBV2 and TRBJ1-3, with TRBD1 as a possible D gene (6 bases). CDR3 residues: CASSSTGIKGNTIYF. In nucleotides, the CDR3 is TGTGCCAGCAGTTCAACAGGGATAAAGGGAAACACCATATATTTT.